These 20 T cell receptor beta chains were all obtained from the same sample, sequenced in a study of blood T cell repertoires in COVID-19. TCRdb's copy holds only in-frame clones and misses some; the assay was immunoSEQ multiplex PCR. The sample carries 250,000 to 400,000 clones, over 75% recorded once. Sequencing input: PBMCs or T cells enriched from blood (not recorded which). The receptor set was obtained from a woman younger than 45 who had recovered from COVID-19.

The CDR3 sequence: CASSPPTDTQYF. The CDR3 nucleotides are TGTGCCAGCAGCCCTCCCACAGATACGCAGTATTTT. The chain uses TRBV7-8 and TRBJ2-3, with unresolved D. The CDR3 runs to 12 residues. Germline V gene data show CDR1 as SGHVS and CDR2 as FQNEAQ. V lost 5 bases to trimming and J lost 2 bases, with 5 bases between them.

This rearrangement joins TRBV5-1 to TRBJ2-1, with 11 bases identical to TRBD2. Germline-derived CDR1 and CDR2 are SGHRS and YFSETQ. The CDR3 runs to 17 residues. Trimming took 5 bases from V and 0 from J; bases not matched to a gene: 7. Here the CDR3 reads CASRRASGRSSYNEQFF. The CDR3 DNA follows: TGCGCCAGCAGGAGGGCTAGCGGGAGGAGCTCCTACAATGAGCAGTTCTTC.

The V call is TRBV20-1, the J call TRBJ2-7, with TRBD2 matching over 10 bases. CDR3 size: 17 residues. CDR1 is DFQATT and CDR2 is SNEGSKA in the germline V gene (reference sequence). V dropped 3 bases and J dropped 3; count of bases not matched to a gene: 14. CDR3 sequence reads: CSASLSFSGGTGYEQYF. CDR3 sequence (DNA): TGCAGTGCTAGTCTCTCATTTAGCGGGGGGACGGGCTACGAGCAGTACTTC.

This sequence joins TRBV19 and TRBJ1-1; no reliable D call. The CDR3 length is 12 residues. The V end was cut by 9 bases, the J end by 0 bases, with 8 bases between. In germline, CDR1 is LNHDA, CDR2 SQIVND (reference sequence). CDR3 amino acids: CASENLNTEAFF. The CDR3 DNA sequence: TGTGCCAGCGAGAACCTGAACACTGAAGCTTTCTTT.

The gene calls are TRBV7-2 and TRBJ2-3, with TRBD2 matching 13 bases. The CDR3 covers 17 residues. V was clipped by 1 base and J by 6 bases; unmatched bases: 7. CDR1 is SGHTA and CDR2 is FQGNSA in the germline V gene. The CDR3 DNA reads as TGTGCCAGCAGCTTAGAGGAGACTAGCGGGGGGTGGGATACGCAGTATTTT. It encodes CASSLEETSGGWDTQYF.

The chain employs TRBV14 and TRBJ2-5, with D possibly TRBD1 on 5 matching bases. With 1 base removed from V and 6 bases from J, the gap between germline ends came to 15 bases. CDR1 and CDR2 from the germline V gene are SGHDN and FVKESK. The CDR3 has 15 residues. The DNA of the CDR3 is TGTGCCAGCAGCCAAGGACGGGCAGGGAAACAGACCCAGTACTTC. Translating gives CASSQGRAGKQTQYF.

The rearrangement uses TRBV14 and TRBJ1-1; 8 bases align to TRBD1. This CDR3 spans 19 amino acids. The junction had 16 bases not matched to a gene; V was cut back by 4 bases and J by 0 bases. In germline, CDR1 is SGHDN, CDR2 FVKESK. Here the CDR3 reads CASSPSWTGRLSLNTEAFF. In DNA form, the CDR3 reads TGTGCCAGCAGCCCATCCTGGACAGGGAGATTATCCTTGAACACTGAAGCTTTCTTT.

The rearrangement uses TRBV10-3 and TRBJ1-2; maybe TRBD1 (5 bases). Per the germline V gene, CDR1 is ENHRY and CDR2 is SYGVKD. V was pared by 6 bases and J by 5 bases, with 25 bases between. The CDR3 is 17 residues long. CDR3 sequence (DNA): TGTGCCATCAGCGCGCCTTTTAACCCCACGGGGACTTATGGCTACACCTTC. Translation: CAISAPFNPTGTYGYTF.

The V and J genes are TRBV6-5 and TRBJ1-3, with 10 bases fitting TRBD1. Looked up from germline, CDR1 is MNHEY and CDR2 is SVGAGI. With 5 bases clipped from V and 8 bases from J, the junction kept 6 bases outside the gene matches. There are 14 residues in the CDR3. The CDR3 nucleotides are TGTGCCAGCAGTCAGGGACAGGGGACGTACACCATATATTTT. Its protein product is CASSQGQGTYTIYF.

V usage is TRBV14 and J usage is TRBJ2-7; 8 positions match TRBD1. V was clipped by 2 bases and J by 5 bases; unmatched bases: 5. Germline CDR1 reads SGHDN; CDR2 reads FVKESK. The CDR3 extends over 14 amino acids. The CDR3 loop reads CASSQWTGKNEQYF. DNA of the CDR3: TGTGCCAGCAGCCAATGGACAGGGAAAAACGAGCAGTACTTC.

The J gene is TRBJ2-7, the V gene TRBV9; 8 bases fit TRBD1. V shed 4 bases and J 5 bases; nucleotides not matched to a gene: 8. The CDR3 loop spans 14 amino acids. Germline CDR1 and CDR2: SGDLS and YYNGEE. The CDR3 region is CASSLSDRGHEQYF. The CDR3 coding sequence is TGTGCCAGCAGCCTCAGCGACAGGGGTCACGAGCAGTACTTC.

CDR3: CASSFLTSGQETQYF. In DNA, the CDR3 is TGTGCCAGCAGTTTCCTAACTAGCGGGCAAGAGACCCAGTACTTC. The chain couples TRBV28 to TRBJ2-5, with 9 bases fitting TRBD2. The CDR3 totals 15 residues. CDR1 MDHEN and CDR2 SYDVKM come from the germline V gene. The V segment lost 3 bases and the J segment 2 bases; nucleotides outside the gene matches: 4.

The V gene is TRBV5-4, the J gene TRBJ2-3; a weak D match, TRBD2 (5 bases). From germline, CDR1 is SGHNT and CDR2 YYREEE (reference sequence). V lost 4 bases, J lost 2 bases, and 14 bases lay in between. The CDR3 is made up of 15 amino acids. CDR3: CASSLDSPNTDTQYF. In nucleotides, the CDR3 is TGTGCCAGCAGCCTGGACTCCCCCAACACAGATACGCAGTATTTT.

The V and J genes are TRBV5-1 and TRBJ2-3; 8 bases match TRBD2. The CDR3 contains 15 residues. The junction had 5 bases not matched to a gene; V was cut back by 2 bases and J by 3 bases. The V gene's germline CDR1 is SGHRS and CDR2 YFSETQ. The chain's CDR3 is CASSFRTSLTDTQYF. Here the CDR3 DNA reads TGCGCCAGCAGCTTTAGGACTAGCTTAACAGATACGCAGTATTTT.

V and J are TRBV11-2 and TRBJ1-3; 8 bases agree with TRBD1. Germline CDR1 is SGHAT and CDR2 is FQNNGV. This CDR3 spans 18 amino acids. Unmatched junction bases numbered 12, after V lost 1 base and J lost 4 bases. CDR3 nucleotide sequence: TGTGCCAGCAGCTTAGTTTTCCCCGGAGGGGACAGGGGAAACACCATATATTTT. Its protein is CASSLVFPGGDRGNTIYF.

The rearrangement joins TRBV3-1 (or the pseudogene TRBV3-2) to TRBJ2-3; 8 nucleotides agree with TRBD2. CDR1 and CDR2 (germline): LGHDT, YNNKEL (reference sequence). The CDR3 sequence is 16 residues long. The ends lost 2 bases at V and 5 bases at J; junction bases unmatched: 9. CDR3 sequence: CASSQHRAGEGDTQYF. The CDR3 DNA reads TGTGCCAGCAGCCAACACCGAGCGGGGGAGGGAGATACGCAGTATTTT.

This clone was recorded only once. J is TRBJ1-2 and V is TRBV27; 9 bases are a match to TRBD1. V shed 0 bases and J 6 bases; nucleotides not matched to a gene: 8. Germline CDR1 is MNHEY and CDR2 is SMNVEV (reference sequence). This CDR3 has 16 amino acids. CDR3: CASSLSRTGGANGYTF. The CDR3 DNA reads TGTGCCAGCAGTTTATCCCGCACAGGGGGCGCTAATGGCTACACCTTC.

V is TRBV27 and J is TRBJ1-1; 9 positions match TRBD1. J lost 11 bases, V lost 5 bases, and 9 bases had no gene match. This CDR3 has 13 residues. Germline CDR1 is MNHEY and CDR2 is SMNVEV (reference sequence). The CDR3 is CASSTSQGASAFF. DNA of the CDR3: TGTGCCAGCAGTACATCACAGGGGGCGTCCGCTTTCTTT.

The CDR3 sequence: CASGFTGLRGNTEAFF. DNA of the CDR3: TGTGCTAGTGGTTTCACAGGGTTAAGGGGGAACACTGAAGCTTTCTTT. The V call is TRBV12-5, the J call TRBJ1-1; perhaps TRBD1 as D (6 bases). Germline CDR1 LGHNT, CDR2 FRNRAP. The length of the CDR3 is 16 residues. Between the trimmed V and J ends, which lost 3 bases and 1 base, there was a span of 15 bases.

This chain connects TRBV7-9 to TRBJ2-3, with TRBD1 as a possible D gene (5 bases). The ends were cut back, 1 base at V and 6 bases at J, with 11 bases in the middle. CDR3 length: 14 amino acids. Germline CDR1 SEHNR, CDR2 FQNEAQ (reference sequence). The CDR3 spells CASSLGTAGDTQYF. In DNA, the CDR3 is TGTGCCAGCAGCTTAGGGACGGCAGGGGATACGCAGTATTTT.